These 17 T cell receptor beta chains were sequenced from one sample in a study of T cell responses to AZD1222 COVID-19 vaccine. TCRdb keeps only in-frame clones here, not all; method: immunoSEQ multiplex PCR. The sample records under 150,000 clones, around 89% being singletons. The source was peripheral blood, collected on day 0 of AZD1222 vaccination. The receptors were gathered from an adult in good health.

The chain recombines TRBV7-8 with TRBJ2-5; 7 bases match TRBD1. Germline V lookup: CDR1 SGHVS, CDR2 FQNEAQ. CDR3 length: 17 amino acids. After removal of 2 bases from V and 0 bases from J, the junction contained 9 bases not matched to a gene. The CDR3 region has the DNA TGTGCCAGCAGCTTACCCCGATTGACAGGGTACCAAGAGACCCAGTACTTC. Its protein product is CASSLPRLTGYQETQYF.

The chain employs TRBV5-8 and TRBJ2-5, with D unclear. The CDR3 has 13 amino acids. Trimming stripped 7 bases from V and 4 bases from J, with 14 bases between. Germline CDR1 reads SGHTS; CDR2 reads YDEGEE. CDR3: CASPQVRGETQYF. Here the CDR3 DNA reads TGTGCCAGCCCCCAGGTCCGAGGAGAGACCCAGTACTTC.

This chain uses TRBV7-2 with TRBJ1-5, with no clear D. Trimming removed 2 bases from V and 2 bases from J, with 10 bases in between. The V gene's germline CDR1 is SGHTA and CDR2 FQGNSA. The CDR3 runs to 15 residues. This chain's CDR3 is CASSLWPGGNQPQHF. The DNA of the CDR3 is TGTGCCAGCAGCTTATGGCCCGGCGGCAATCAGCCCCAGCATTTT.

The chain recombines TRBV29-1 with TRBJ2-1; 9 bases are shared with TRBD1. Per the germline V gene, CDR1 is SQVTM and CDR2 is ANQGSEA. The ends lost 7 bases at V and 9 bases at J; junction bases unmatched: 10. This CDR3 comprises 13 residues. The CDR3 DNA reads TGCAGCGCCGGGACAGGGTCAAGGGGTGAGCAGTTCTTC. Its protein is CSAGTGSRGEQFF.

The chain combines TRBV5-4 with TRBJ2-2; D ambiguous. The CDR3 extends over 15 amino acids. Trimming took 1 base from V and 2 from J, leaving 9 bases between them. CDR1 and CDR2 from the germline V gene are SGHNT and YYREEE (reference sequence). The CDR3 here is CASSLITTNTGELFF. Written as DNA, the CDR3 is TGTGCCAGCAGCTTGATTACAACCAACACCGGGGAGCTGTTTTTT.

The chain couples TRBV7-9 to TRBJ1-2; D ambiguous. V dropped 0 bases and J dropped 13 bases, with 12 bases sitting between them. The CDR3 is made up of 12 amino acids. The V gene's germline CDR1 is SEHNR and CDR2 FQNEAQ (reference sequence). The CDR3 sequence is CASSLAEGIPTF. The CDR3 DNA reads TGTGCCAGCAGCTTAGCGGAAGGGATCCCCACCTTC.

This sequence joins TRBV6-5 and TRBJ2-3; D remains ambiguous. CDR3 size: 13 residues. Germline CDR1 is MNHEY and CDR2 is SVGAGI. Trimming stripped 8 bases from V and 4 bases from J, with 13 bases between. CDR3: CASRATLPDTQYF. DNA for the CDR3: TGTGCCAGCCGGGCCACACTCCCAGATACGCAGTATTTT.

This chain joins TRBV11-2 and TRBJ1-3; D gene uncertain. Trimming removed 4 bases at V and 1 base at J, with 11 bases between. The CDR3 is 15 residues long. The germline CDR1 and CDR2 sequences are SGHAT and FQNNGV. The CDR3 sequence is CASSSAIVSGNTIYF. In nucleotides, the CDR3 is TGTGCCAGCAGCTCGGCAATCGTTTCTGGAAACACCATATATTTT. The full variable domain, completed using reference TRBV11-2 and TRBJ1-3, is EAGVAQSPRYKIIEKRQSVAFWCNPISGHATLYWYQQILGQGPKLLIQFQNNGVVDDSQLPKDRFSAERLKGVDSTLKIQPAKLEDSAVYLCASSSAIVSGNTIYFGEGSWLTVV.

CDR3 in amino acids: CASSLRDRVHNSPLHF. The DNA of the CDR3 is TGTGCCAGCAGCTTAAGGGACAGAGTCCATAATTCACCCCTCCACTTT. The chain has TRBV7-3 and TRBJ1-6; 7 positions agree with TRBD1. The CDR3 sequence is 16 residues long. Per the germline V gene, CDR1 is SGHTA and CDR2 is FQGTGA. Trimming removed 1 base from V and 5 bases from J; junction bases left unmatched: 5.

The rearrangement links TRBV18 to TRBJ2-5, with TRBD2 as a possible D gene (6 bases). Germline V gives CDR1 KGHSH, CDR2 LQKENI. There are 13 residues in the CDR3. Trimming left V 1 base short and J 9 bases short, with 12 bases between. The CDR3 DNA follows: TGTGCCAGCTCACCACTCTCCGGGGAGGCCCAGTACTTC. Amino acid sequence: CASSPLSGEAQYF. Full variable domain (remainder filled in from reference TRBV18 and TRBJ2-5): NAGVMQNPRHLVRRRGQEARLRCSPMKGHSHVYWYRQLPEEGLKFMVYLQKENIIDESGMPKERFSAEFPKEGPSILRIQQVVRGDSAAYFCASSPLSGEAQYFGPGTRLLVL.

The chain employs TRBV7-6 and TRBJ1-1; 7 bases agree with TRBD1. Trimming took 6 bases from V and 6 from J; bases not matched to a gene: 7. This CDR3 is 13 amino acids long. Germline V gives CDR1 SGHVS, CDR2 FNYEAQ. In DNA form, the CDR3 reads TGTGCCAGCAGGCGGGACAGCCGATCTGAAGCTTTCTTT. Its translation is CASRRDSRSEAFF. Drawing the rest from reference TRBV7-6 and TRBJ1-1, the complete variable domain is GAGVSQSPRYKVTKRGQDVALRCDPISGHVSLYWYRQALGQGPEFLTYFNYEAQQDKSGLPNDRFSAERPEGSISTLTIQRTEQRDSAMYRCASRRDSRSEAFFGQGTRLTVV.

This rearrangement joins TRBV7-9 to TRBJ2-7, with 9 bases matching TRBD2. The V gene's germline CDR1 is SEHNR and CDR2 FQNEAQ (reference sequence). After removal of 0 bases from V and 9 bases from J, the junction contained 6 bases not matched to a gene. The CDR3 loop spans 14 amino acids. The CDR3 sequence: CASSLATSGTRQYF. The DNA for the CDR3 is TGTGCCAGCAGCTTAGCGACTAGCGGTACGAGGCAGTACTTC. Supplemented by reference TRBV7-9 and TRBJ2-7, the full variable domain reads DTGVSQNPRHKITKRGQNVTFRCDPISEHNRLYWYRQTLGQGPEFLTYFQNEAQLEKSRLLSDRFSAERPKGSFSTLEIQRTEQGDSAMYLCASSLATSGTRQYFGPGTRLTVT.

The CDR3 DNA reads TGTGCCAGCAGCCAAGCACCCGGGGGGGTAACAGATACGCAGTATTTT. It encodes CASSQAPGGVTDTQYF. This rearrangement joins TRBV4-2 to TRBJ2-3, with 8 bases aligning to TRBD2. CDR1 and CDR2 from the germline V gene are LGHNA and YNFKEQ. The V and J ends lost 1 base and 3 bases, in that order; junction bases with no gene match: 6. CDR3 length: 16 amino acids.

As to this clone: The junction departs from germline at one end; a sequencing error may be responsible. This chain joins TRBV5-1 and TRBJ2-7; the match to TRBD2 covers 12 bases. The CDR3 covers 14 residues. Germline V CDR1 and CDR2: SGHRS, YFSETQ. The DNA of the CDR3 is TGCGCCAGCAGCTTGGAAGGACTAGCGGGGAAGTTTAACTTC. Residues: CASSLEGLAGKFNF.

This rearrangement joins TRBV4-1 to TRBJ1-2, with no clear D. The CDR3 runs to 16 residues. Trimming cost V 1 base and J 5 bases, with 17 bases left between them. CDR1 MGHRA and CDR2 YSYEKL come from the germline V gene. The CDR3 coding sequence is TGCGCCAGCAGCCAAGGGCCCGGCCGGGTACGGTATGGCTACACCTTC. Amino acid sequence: CASSQGPGRVRYGYTF.

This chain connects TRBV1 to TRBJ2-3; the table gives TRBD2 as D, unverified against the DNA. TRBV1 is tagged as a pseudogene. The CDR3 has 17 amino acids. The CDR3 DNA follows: TGCACCAGCAGCCAAGCCCAGCGGGGGACCGTCACAGATACGCAGTATTTT. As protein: CTSSQAQRGTVTDTQYF.

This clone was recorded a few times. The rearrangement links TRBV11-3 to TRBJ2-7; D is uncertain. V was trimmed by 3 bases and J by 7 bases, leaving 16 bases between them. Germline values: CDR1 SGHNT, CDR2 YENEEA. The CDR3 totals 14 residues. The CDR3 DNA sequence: TGTGCCAGCAGCTTGGGAAGAATCTCCTTGGAGCAGTACTTC. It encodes CASSLGRISLEQYF. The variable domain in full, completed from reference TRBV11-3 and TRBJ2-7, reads EAGVVQSPRYKIIEKKQPVAFWCNPISGHNTLYWYLQNLGQGPELLIRYENEEAVDDSQLPKDRFSAERLKGVDSTLKIQPAELGDSAVYLCASSLGRISLEQYFGPGTRLTVT.